One and the same sample provided the 18 T cell receptor beta chains below, sequenced in a study of shared clonotypes between healthy human individuals. Data came from immunoSEQ multiplex PCR; TCRdb stores just in-frame clones and leaves some out. Of about 1.5 million clones listed, approximately 98% are singletons. Sequencing was performed on naive CD4+ T cells sorted from blood. Subset denoted: CD45RA+ positively selected. The source is a man aged 30 to 45 in good health.

This chain connects TRBV5-1 to TRBJ2-6, with TRBD1 identical over 7 bases. The CDR3 consists of 18 residues. The germline CDR1 and CDR2 sequences are SGHRS and YFSETQ. V was clipped by 8 bases and J by 0 bases; unmatched bases: 14. CDR3 sequence: CASRRSPGQPSGANVLTF. The DNA for the CDR3 is TGCGCCAGTCGGCGGTCACCGGGACAGCCCTCTGGGGCCAACGTCCTGACTTTC.

Regarding this clone: The same CDR3 also results from other DNA sequences found in this sample. The chain uses TRBV15 and TRBJ2-7; D gene unclear. V lost 0 bases to trimming and J lost 2 bases, with 2 bases between them. Per germline, CDR1 LNHNV and CDR2 YYDKDF (reference sequence). This CDR3 comprises 12 residues. The CDR3 DNA sequence: TGTGCCACCAGCAGAGAACCCTACGAGCAGTACTTC. Residues: CATSREPYEQYF.

As concerns this clone: At the DNA level, this CDR3 is encoded by other sequences in the same sample as well. The rearrangement joins TRBV5-1 to TRBJ2-5, with 8 bases aligning to TRBD1. The germline V gene has CDR1 SGHRS and CDR2 YFSETQ. V was pared by 4 bases and J by 5 bases, with 7 bases of the junction left unmatched. The CDR3 totals 14 residues. The CDR3 is CASSPGQGRETQYF. In DNA form, the CDR3 reads TGCGCCAGCAGCCCCGGACAGGGCAGGGAGACCCAGTACTTC. Using reference TRBV5-1 and TRBJ2-5 for the parts outside the CDR3, the full variable domain is KAGVTQTPRYLIKTRGQQVTLSCSPISGHRSVSWYQQTPGQGLQFLFEYFSETQRNKGNFPGRFSGRQFSNSRSEMNVSTLELGDSALYLCASSPGQGRETQYFGPGTRLLVL.

This rearrangement joins TRBV7-9 to TRBJ2-2; the D gene is possibly TRBD2 (6 bases). The CDR3 covers 16 residues. CDR1 and CDR2 (germline): SEHNR, FQNEAQ (reference sequence). Trimming removed 5 bases at V and 5 bases at J, with 18 bases between. CDR3: CASSQPAGRLTGELFF. The CDR3 DNA follows: TGTGCCAGCAGCCAGCCGGCGGGACGCCTGACCGGGGAGCTGTTTTTT.

The chain combines TRBV5-6 with TRBJ2-2; D unresolved. The V end was cut by 7 bases, the J end by 1 base, with 11 bases between. Germline V gene data show CDR1 as SGHDT and CDR2 as YYEEEE. This CDR3 has 14 residues. Written as DNA, the CDR3 is TGTGCCAGCGGCGGACGGTTGAACACCGGGGAGCTGTTTTTT. Encoded protein: CASGGRLNTGELFF.

The gene calls are TRBV6-5 and TRBJ2-1; the D gene is possibly TRBD2 (6 bases). V lost 2 bases to trimming and J lost 0 bases, with 8 bases between them. Germline loops: CDR1 MNHEY, CDR2 SVGAGI. The CDR3 extends over 15 amino acids. The CDR3: CASSYGRYSYNEQFF. The DNA of the CDR3 is TGTGCCAGCAGTTACGGGAGGTACTCCTACAATGAGCAGTTCTTC.

This clone was seen once. The chain uses TRBV29-1 and TRBJ1-2; no clear D. This CDR3 has 16 residues. Germline V CDR1 and CDR2: SQVTM, ANQGSEA. Trimming took 3 bases from V and 1 from J, leaving 18 bases between them. The CDR3 sequence is CSVDRDEGGINYGYTF. CDR3 in DNA: TGCAGCGTTGACCGGGATGAGGGAGGGATTAACTATGGCTACACCTTC.

The DNA for the CDR3 is TGTGCCTCGGGCGTCGACATTCAGTACTTC. It is translated as CASGVDIQYF. The V and J genes are TRBV7-9 and TRBJ2-4; D ambiguous. Germline assignment: CDR1 SEHNR and CDR2 FQNEAQ (reference sequence). V was trimmed by 11 bases and J by 8 bases, leaving 10 bases between them. CDR3 length: 10 amino acids.

The rearrangement links TRBV28 to TRBJ2-7, with D perhaps matching TRBD1 (5 bases). The CDR3 runs to 15 residues. V was cut by 5 bases and J by 2 bases, with 16 bases left in between. Germline CDR1 is MDHEN and CDR2 is SYDVKM. The CDR3 region is CASSPSPGNPYEQYF. The CDR3 nucleotides are TGTGCCAGCAGTCCCTCACCAGGGAACCCCTACGAGCAGTACTTC.

J is TRBJ1-5 and V is TRBV2; TRBD1 matches at 9 bases. CDR1 is SNHLY and CDR2 is FYNNEI in the germline V gene. After removal of 8 bases from V and 4 bases from J, the junction contained 3 bases not matched to a gene. This CDR3 has 13 amino acids. The CDR3 region is CASEGQGNQPQHF. CDR3 in DNA: TGTGCCAGCGAAGGACAGGGGAATCAGCCCCAGCATTTT.

A word on this clone: This same CDR3 is encoded by further DNA sequences in the sample. The V gene is TRBV19, the J gene TRBJ2-7; 9 nucleotides match TRBD2. The CDR3 is 15 residues long. Germline lookup yields CDR1 LNHDA and CDR2 SQIVND (reference sequence). Trimming at V came to 4 bases and at J to 1 base, leaving 5 bases not matched to a gene. This CDR3 is CASSTEAGGSYEQYF. For the CDR3, the DNA is TGTGCCAGTAGTACAGAGGCGGGAGGGTCCTACGAGCAGTACTTC.

The J gene is TRBJ2-3, the V gene TRBV4-3, with 10 bases aligning to TRBD1. The trim removed 2 bases at V and 4 bases at J, leaving 3 bases unmatched. The CDR3 has 15 residues. Germline assignment: CDR1 LGHNA and CDR2 YSLEER. In DNA form, the CDR3 reads TGCGCCAGCAGCCAAAGGGACAGGGGAGCAGATACGCAGTATTTT. It is translated as CASSQRDRGADTQYF.

This chain links TRBV6-1 with TRBJ1-2; a possible D gene is TRBD1 (5 bases). CDR1 MNHNS and CDR2 SASEGT come from the germline V gene. The CDR3 consists of 13 residues. Deletions cut 3 bases from V and 7 bases from J, with 12 bases between. This CDR3 is CASSDWRGGGYTF. CDR3 coding DNA: TGTGCCAGCAGTGATTGGAGGGGAGGTGGCTACACCTTC.

The chain recombines TRBV28 with TRBJ2-7, with 7 nucleotides matching TRBD2. The CDR3 runs 15 residues. Unmatched junction bases numbered 11, after V lost 5 bases and J lost 4 bases. Germline CDR1 is MDHEN and CDR2 is SYDVKM. The CDR3 region is CASSQASGSRYEQYF. The CDR3 DNA reads TGTGCCAGCAGTCAGGCTAGCGGATCTCGGTACGAGCAGTACTTC.

The V call is TRBV7-9, the J call TRBJ2-5, with TRBD1 as a possible D gene (6 bases). The CDR3 loop spans 15 amino acids. Between the trimmed V and J ends, which lost 5 bases and 0 bases, there was a span of 13 bases. In germline, CDR1 is SEHNR, CDR2 FQNEAQ (reference sequence). For the CDR3, the DNA is TGTGCCAGCAGCGGACGAACAGGGTACCAAGAGACCCAGTACTTC. As protein: CASSGRTGYQETQYF.

The rearrangement links TRBV9 to TRBJ1-1; possible D gene TRBD1, 6 bases. From germline, CDR1 is SGDLS and CDR2 YYNGEE. Trimming stripped 4 bases from V and 8 bases from J, with 15 bases between. CDR3 length: 13 residues. CDR3 in amino acids: CASSLGTTSEAFF. CDR3 in DNA: TGTGCCAGCAGCCTGGGGACAACGTCGGAAGCTTTCTTT.

The chain recombines TRBV2 with TRBJ2-7; D may correspond to TRBD1 or TRBD2 (5 bases each). Germline V gene lookup returns CDR1 SNHLY and CDR2 FYNNEI. The germline V and J ends were trimmed by 8 bases and 3 bases, with 11 bases remaining between them. The CDR3 contains 12 residues. The CDR3 loop is CASETRGYEQYF. The CDR3 nucleotides read TGTGCCAGCGAAACTAGGGGCTACGAGCAGTACTTC.

CDR3 residues: CASSYFRNTGELFF. In DNA form, the CDR3 reads TGTGCCAGCAGTTACTTCCGGAACACCGGGGAGCTGTTTTTT. J is TRBJ2-2 and V is TRBV6-5; no reliable D call. Germline V CDR1 and CDR2: MNHEY, SVGAGI. This CDR3 has 14 amino acids. Trimming pared 1 base from V and 1 base from J, leaving 4 bases between.